These 21 T cell receptor beta chains were sequenced from one sample in a study of beta chain features in type 1 diabetes. Expressed TCRB transcripts were sequenced because the entire RNA isolate underwent reverse transcription. The assay was immunoSEQ multiplex PCR, and TCRdb's table has in-frame clones only and misses some. The data contain roughly 290,000 clones, roughly 8% of them singletons. Sequenced material: central memory CD4+ T cells from blood. The origin of the receptors is a woman aged 18-29 years in good health.

The chain has TRBV25-1 and TRBJ1-2; tentative D call: TRBD1 (5 bases). This CDR3 has 13 residues. V lost 6 bases to trimming and J lost 3 bases, with 11 bases between them. Germline CDR1 and CDR2: MGHDK and SYGVNS. This chain's CDR3 is CASRGGTDYGYTF. Here the CDR3 DNA reads TGTGCCAGCAGGGGCGGGACGGACTATGGCTACACCTTC.

This clone was seen a handful of times. The gene calls are TRBV5-4 and TRBJ1-6; D call uncertain. The V end lost 2 bases, the J end lost 0 bases, and 12 bases lay between the germline ends. CDR1 and CDR2 from the germline V gene are SGHNT and YYREEE (reference sequence). The CDR3 runs to 17 residues. In DNA form, the CDR3 reads TGTGCCAGCAGCTTAGAATTTCGCTCCTCCTATAATTCACCCCTCCACTTT. The encoded protein is CASSLEFRSSYNSPLHF. The full variable domain, rest sourced from reference TRBV5-4 and TRBJ1-6, is ETGVTQSPTHLIKTRGQQVTLRCSSQSGHNTVSWYQQALGQGPQFIFQYYREEENGRGNFPPRFSGLQFPNYSSELNVNALELDDSALYLCASSLEFRSSYNSPLHFGNGTRLTVT.

J is TRBJ2-2 and V is TRBV7-2; TRBD1 matches 9 bases. After removal of 4 bases from V and 8 bases from J, the junction contained 8 bases not matched to a gene. CDR3 size: 15 residues. Germline values: CDR1 SGHTA, CDR2 FQGNSA. The CDR3, as DNA: TGTGCCAGCAGCTACCCCGGGACAGGGACGGGGGAGCTGTTTTTT. Protein sequence: CASSYPGTGTGELFF.

The CDR3 loop reads CASSSSVPGGNEQFF. CDR3 DNA: TGTGCCAGCAGCTCTAGTGTCCCAGGGGGCAATGAGCAGTTCTTC. This sequence joins TRBV7-2 and TRBJ2-1, with 7 bases aligning to TRBD1. Germline CDR1 is SGHTA and CDR2 is FQGNSA. The V gene end was trimmed by 4 bases and the J gene end by 6 bases; junction bases not matched to a gene: 9. This CDR3 is 15 amino acids long.

V usage is TRBV7-9 and J usage is TRBJ2-7, with D possibly TRBD2 on 5 matching bases. The germline gives CDR1 SEHNR, CDR2 FQNEAQ (reference sequence). V shed 8 bases and J shed 7 bases, with 15 bases lying between them. The CDR3 totals 12 residues. In nucleotides, the CDR3 is TGTGCCAGCGCCGGAGGCAGGCGGGAGCAGTACTTC. This gives the protein CASAGGRREQYF. Based on the CDR3 plus reference TRBV7-9 and TRBJ2-7, the full variable domain is DTGVSQNPRHKITKRGQNVTFRCDPISEHNRLYWYRQTLGQGPEFLTYFQNEAQLEKSRLLSDRFSAERPKGSFSTLEIQRTEQGDSAMYLCASAGGRREQYFGPGTRLTVT.

The V and J genes are TRBV5-4 and TRBJ1-2, with TRBD1 as a possible D gene (5 bases). Germline V gives CDR1 SGHNT, CDR2 YYREEE (reference sequence). V was shortened by 4 bases and J by 2 bases, with 24 bases between the two germline ends. CDR3 length: 18 amino acids. CDR3 region: CASSLGVDNGASNYGYTF. The CDR3 bases are TGTGCCAGCAGCCTGGGGGTTGACAACGGTGCCAGCAACTATGGCTACACCTTC.

This clone was detected a few times. This chain uses TRBV19 with TRBJ2-3; perhaps TRBD2 as D (6 bases). V was shortened by 3 bases and J by 3 bases, with 7 bases between the two germline ends. The CDR3 spans 13 residues. Per germline, CDR1 LNHDA and CDR2 SQIVND (reference sequence). CDR3 nucleotides: TGTGCCAGTAGTATTCGGGGGACAGATACGCAGTATTTT. Protein product: CASSIRGTDTQYF. The variable domain in full, with the rest retrieved from reference TRBV19 and TRBJ2-3, is DGGITQSPKYLFRKEGQNVTLSCEQNLNHDAMYWYRQDPGQGLRLIYYSQIVNDFQKGDIAEGYSVSREKKESFPLTVTSAQKNPTAFYLCASSIRGTDTQYFGPGTRLTVL.

The chain joins TRBV5-1 to TRBJ2-3, with a tentative D call TRBD1 (6 bases). V dropped 0 bases and J dropped 2 bases, with 7 bases sitting between them. The CDR3 runs to 14 residues. Germline values: CDR1 SGHRS, CDR2 YFSETQ. CDR3 amino acids: CASSLGQVTDTQYF. The CDR3 nucleotides are TGCGCCAGCAGCTTGGGACAGGTCACAGATACGCAGTATTTT.

This chain connects TRBV7-2 to TRBJ2-4, with 7 bases aligning to TRBD1. Germline-derived CDR1 and CDR2 are SGHTA and FQGNSA. V dropped 10 bases and J dropped 0; count of bases not matched to a gene: 12. This CDR3 contains 16 residues. CDR3 in amino acids: CAIIQGTDLAKNIQYF. CDR3 DNA: TGTGCCATAATCCAGGGGACAGATCTAGCCAAAAACATTCAGTACTTC.

This clone was detected many times. The rearrangement joins TRBV19 to TRBJ2-3; the D is unclear. The CDR3 is 14 amino acids. In germline, CDR1 is LNHDA, CDR2 SQIVND (reference sequence). V shed 6 bases and J shed 4 bases, with 14 bases lying between them. The CDR3 sequence is CASSMGLSSDTQYF. In nucleotides, the CDR3 is TGTGCCAGTAGCATGGGTCTTAGTTCAGATACGCAGTATTTT.

This rearrangement joins TRBV27 to TRBJ2-7; 7 bases line up with TRBD1. This CDR3 has 15 residues. Trimming took 5 bases from V and 1 from J; bases not matched to a gene: 8. Germline V CDR1 and CDR2: MNHEY, SMNVEV (reference sequence). The CDR3, as DNA: TGTGCCAGCAGTGCCCGGGCAGGGGGTTCCTACGAGCAGTACGTC. This translates into CASSARAGGSYEQYV.

The V and J genes are TRBV5-1 and TRBJ2-3, with D hard to call. The CDR3 extends over 13 amino acids. Germline V gene sequence: CDR1 SGHRS, CDR2 YFSETQ. With 7 bases removed from V and 3 bases from J, the gap between germline ends came to 12 bases. The CDR3 nucleotides are TGCGCCAGCGCAAACCTCGGGACAGATACGCAGTATTTT. Protein sequence: CASANLGTDTQYF.

This clone was seen a handful of times. V is TRBV14 and J is TRBJ1-3; D not certain. CDR3 size: 15 residues. From germline, CDR1 is SGHDN and CDR2 FVKESK. Trimming took 1 base from V and 0 from J, leaving 7 bases between them. DNA for the CDR3: TGTGCCAGCAGCCAAGGCTGGGACTCTGGAAACACCATATATTTT. This encodes CASSQGWDSGNTIYF.

Comments on this clone: One junction end disagrees with the germline gene, perhaps due to a read error. The chain carries TRBV14 and TRBJ1-2; TRBD1 agrees at 7 bases. The CDR3 has 11 residues. CDR1 is SGHDN, CDR2 FVKESK, per germline. In DNA form, the CDR3 reads TGTGCCAGCAGCCAACGTGGGACAGTCGGATTC. Amino acid sequence: CASSQRGTVGF. The complete variable domain, with remaining parts taken from reference TRBV14 and TRBJ1-2, reads EAGVTQFPSHSVIEKGQTVTLRCDPISGHDNLYWYRRVMGKEIKFLLHFVKESKQDESGMPNNRFLAERTGGTYSTLKVQPAELEDSGVYFCASSQRGTVGFGSGTRLTVV.

This clone was detected only a few times. The chain couples TRBV19 to TRBJ2-7; 9 positions agree with TRBD1. Germline V lookup: CDR1 LNHDA, CDR2 SQIVND (reference sequence). J gave up 4 bases and V 5 bases, and 3 bases lay outside the gene matches. There are 13 residues in the CDR3. The CDR3 loop is CASSVDRGYEQYF. The CDR3 nucleotides are TGTGCCAGTAGTGTCGACAGGGGGTACGAGCAGTACTTC.

This clone is deemed medium-sized (0.01 to 0.1%). V is TRBV21-1 and J is TRBJ2-2; TRBD2 reflects the table's D call only, with no check against the DNA. TRBV21-1 is deemed a pseudogene. The CDR3 is 15 residues long. CDR3 sequence (DNA): TGTGCCAGCAGCCCCCGGACTAGCGGGACAGGGGAGCTGTTTTTT. As protein: CASSPRTSGTGELFF.

This clone has at least ten counts. The chain has TRBV6-5 and TRBJ1-4, with unresolved D. This CDR3 has 16 residues. Per the germline V gene, CDR1 is MNHEY and CDR2 is SVGAGI. V lost 4 bases and J lost 3, with 15 bases in between. For the CDR3, the DNA is TGTGCCAGCAGTTGGTCAACGGTCAGGTCTAATGAAAAACTGTTTTTT. Its protein is CASSWSTVRSNEKLFF.

Details on this clone: At one end, the junction sequence differs from germline, possibly due to a read error. The chain's CDR3 is CASSPITGGINSPLHF. The DNA for the CDR3 is TGTGCCAGCAGCCCAATTACAGGGGGCATTAATTCACCCCTCCACTTT. The chain recombines TRBV4-1 with TRBJ1-6; 9 positions agree with TRBD1. This CDR3 spans 16 amino acids. The germline V gene encodes CDR1 MGHRA and CDR2 YSYEKL.

This clone was seen a handful of times. The gene calls are TRBV7-9 and TRBJ2-2; TRBD1 aligns across 9 bases. CDR1 SEHNR and CDR2 FQNEAQ come from the germline V gene (reference sequence). V lost 5 bases, J lost 4 bases, and 8 bases stayed unmatched. The CDR3 has 16 residues. In nucleotides, the CDR3 is TGTGCCAGCAGCCCTGGGACAGGGATCGGCACCGGGGAGCTGTTTTTT. It codes for CASSPGTGIGTGELFF.

The rearrangement links TRBV4-3 to TRBJ1-4; the D gene is possibly TRBD1 (5 bases). The CDR3 spans 17 residues. The germline gives CDR1 LGHNA, CDR2 YSLEER. The V end was cut by 3 bases, the J end by 7 bases, with 21 bases between. CDR3 sequence: CASSQGSSGTVGEKLFF. CDR3 DNA sequence: TGCGCCAGCAGCCAGGGTTCTTCCGGGACGGTTGGTGAAAAACTGTTTTTT.

The chain combines TRBV5-1 with TRBJ2-7, with 7 nucleotides matching TRBD2. V dropped 4 bases and J dropped 5; count of bases not matched to a gene: 12. CDR1 is SGHRS, CDR2 YFSETQ, per germline. The CDR3 consists of 15 residues. In DNA form, the CDR3 reads TGCGCCAGCAGCGTGGAAGGACTAGAACAGAACGAGCAGTACGTC. Translating gives CASSVEGLEQNEQYV.